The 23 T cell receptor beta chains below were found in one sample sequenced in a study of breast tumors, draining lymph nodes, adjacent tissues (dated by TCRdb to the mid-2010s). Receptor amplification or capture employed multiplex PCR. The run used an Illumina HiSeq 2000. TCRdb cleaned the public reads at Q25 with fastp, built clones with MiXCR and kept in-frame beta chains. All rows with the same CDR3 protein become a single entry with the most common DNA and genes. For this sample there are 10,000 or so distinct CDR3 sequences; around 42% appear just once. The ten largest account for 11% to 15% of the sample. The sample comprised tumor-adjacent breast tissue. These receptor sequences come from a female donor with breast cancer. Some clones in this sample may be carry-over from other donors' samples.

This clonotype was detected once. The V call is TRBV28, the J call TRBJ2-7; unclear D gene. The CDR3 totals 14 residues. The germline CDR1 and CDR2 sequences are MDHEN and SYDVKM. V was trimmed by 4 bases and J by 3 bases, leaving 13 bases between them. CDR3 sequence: CASSYPGTIYEQYF. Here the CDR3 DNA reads TGTGCCAGCAGTTATCCCGGAACAATCTACGAGCAGTACTTC.

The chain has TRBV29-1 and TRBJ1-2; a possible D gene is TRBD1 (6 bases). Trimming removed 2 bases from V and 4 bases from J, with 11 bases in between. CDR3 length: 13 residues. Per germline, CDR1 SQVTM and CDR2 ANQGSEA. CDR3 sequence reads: CSVESGGGYGYTF. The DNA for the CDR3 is TGCAGCGTTGAATCGGGGGGCGGCTATGGCTACACCTTC.

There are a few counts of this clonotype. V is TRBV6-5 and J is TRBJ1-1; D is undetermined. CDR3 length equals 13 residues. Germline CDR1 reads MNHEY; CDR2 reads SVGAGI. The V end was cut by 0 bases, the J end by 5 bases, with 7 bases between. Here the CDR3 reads CASSYSRETEAFF. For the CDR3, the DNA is TGTGCCAGCAGTTACTCGCGGGAGACTGAAGCTTTCTTT.

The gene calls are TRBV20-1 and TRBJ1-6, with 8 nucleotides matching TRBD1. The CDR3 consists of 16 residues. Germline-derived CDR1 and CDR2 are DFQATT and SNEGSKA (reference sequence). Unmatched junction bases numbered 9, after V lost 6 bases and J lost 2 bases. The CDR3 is CSAPLGTGAYNSPLHF. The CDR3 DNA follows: TGCAGTGCCCCGCTCGGGACAGGTGCCTATAATTCACCCCTCCACTTT.

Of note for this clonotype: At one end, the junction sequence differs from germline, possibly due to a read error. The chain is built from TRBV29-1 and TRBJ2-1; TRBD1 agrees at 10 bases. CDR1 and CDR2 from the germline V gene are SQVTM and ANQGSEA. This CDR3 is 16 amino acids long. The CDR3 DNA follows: TGCGGCGTCGAAGAACAAGGGACAGGGGACTGGGGTGAGCAGTTCTTC. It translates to CGVEEQGTGDWGEQFF.

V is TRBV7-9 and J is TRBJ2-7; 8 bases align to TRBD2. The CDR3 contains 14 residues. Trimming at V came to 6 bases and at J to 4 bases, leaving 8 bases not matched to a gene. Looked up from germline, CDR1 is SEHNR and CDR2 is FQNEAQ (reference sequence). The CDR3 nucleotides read TGTGCCAGCAGTCACGGGACTAGATTGTACGAGCAGTACTTC. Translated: CASSHGTRLYEQYF.

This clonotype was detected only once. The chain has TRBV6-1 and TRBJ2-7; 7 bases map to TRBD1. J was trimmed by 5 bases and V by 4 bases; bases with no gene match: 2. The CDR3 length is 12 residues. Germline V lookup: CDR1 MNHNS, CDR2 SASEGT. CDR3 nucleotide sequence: TGTGCCAGCAGTGCGACAGGGAACGAGCAGTACTTC. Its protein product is CASSATGNEQYF.

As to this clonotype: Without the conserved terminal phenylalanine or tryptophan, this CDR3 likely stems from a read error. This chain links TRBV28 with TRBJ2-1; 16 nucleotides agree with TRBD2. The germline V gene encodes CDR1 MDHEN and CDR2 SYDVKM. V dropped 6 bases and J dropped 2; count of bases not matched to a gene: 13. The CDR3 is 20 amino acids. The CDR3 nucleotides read TGTGCCAGCAGCTCGGACCACGGGACTAGCGGGAGGGCCACCTACAATGAGCAGTTCGTC. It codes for CASSSDHGTSGRATYNEQFV.

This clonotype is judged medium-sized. CDR3 residues: CASSEANDSPLHF. In nucleotides, the CDR3 is TGTGCCAGCAGTGAGGCAAACGATTCACCCCTCCACTTT. The genes are TRBV2 and TRBJ1-6, with no clear D. The CDR3 is 13 amino acids. Trimming cost V 3 bases and J 8 bases, with 8 bases left between them. In germline, CDR1 is SNHLY, CDR2 FYNNEI.

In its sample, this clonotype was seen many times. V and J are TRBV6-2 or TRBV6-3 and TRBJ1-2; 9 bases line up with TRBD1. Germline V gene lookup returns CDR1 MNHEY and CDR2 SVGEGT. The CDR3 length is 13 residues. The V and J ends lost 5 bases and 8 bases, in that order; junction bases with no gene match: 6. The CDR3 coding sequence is TGTGCCAGCAGTCGGGGACAGGGTGGAGGCTACACCTTC. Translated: CASSRGQGGGYTF.

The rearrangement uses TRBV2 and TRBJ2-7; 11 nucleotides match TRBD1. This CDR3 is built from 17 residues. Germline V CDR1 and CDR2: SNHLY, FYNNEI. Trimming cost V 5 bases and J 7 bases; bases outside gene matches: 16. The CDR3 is CASSRDRGSSRRGEQYF. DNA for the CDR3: TGTGCCAGCAGTAGGGACAGGGGGTCTAGCCGTCGGGGAGAGCAGTACTTC.

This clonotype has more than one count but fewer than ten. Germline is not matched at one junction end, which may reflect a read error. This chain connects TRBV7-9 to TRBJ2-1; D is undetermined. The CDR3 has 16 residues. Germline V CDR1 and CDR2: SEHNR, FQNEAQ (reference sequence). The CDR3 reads CASSLKGVSSYNGQFF. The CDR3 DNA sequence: TGTGCCAGCAGCTTAAAGGGTGTAAGCTCCTACAATGGGCAGTTCTTC.

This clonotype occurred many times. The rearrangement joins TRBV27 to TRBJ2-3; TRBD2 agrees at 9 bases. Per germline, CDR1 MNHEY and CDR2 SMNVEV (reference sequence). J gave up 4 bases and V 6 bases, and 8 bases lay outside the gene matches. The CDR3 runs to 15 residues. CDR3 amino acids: CASSRRGGGPDTQYF. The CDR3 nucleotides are TGTGCCAGCAGCCGGCGGGGGGGGGGGCCAGATACGCAGTATTTT.

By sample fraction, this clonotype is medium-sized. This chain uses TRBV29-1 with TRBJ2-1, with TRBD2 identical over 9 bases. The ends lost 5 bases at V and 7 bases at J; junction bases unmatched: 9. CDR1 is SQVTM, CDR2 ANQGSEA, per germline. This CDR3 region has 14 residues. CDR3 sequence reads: CSVRLAVGWNEQFF. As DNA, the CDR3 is TGCAGCGTTAGACTAGCGGTGGGTTGGAATGAGCAGTTCTTC.

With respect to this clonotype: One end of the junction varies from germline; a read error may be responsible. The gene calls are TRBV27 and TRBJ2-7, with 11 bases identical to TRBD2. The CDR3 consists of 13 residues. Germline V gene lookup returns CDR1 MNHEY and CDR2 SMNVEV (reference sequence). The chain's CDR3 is CASSLSRLAGINF. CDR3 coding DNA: TGTGCCAGCAGTTTATCGAGACTAGCGGGGATTAACTTC.

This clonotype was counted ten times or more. The CDR3 DNA reads TGTGCCAGCAGCCAGGTGCGGGGGGGGGGTACGACCCAGTACTTC. Its protein product is CASSQVRGGGTTQYF. The V gene is TRBV3-1, the J gene TRBJ2-5; TRBD2 matches 9 bases. J was trimmed by 7 bases and V by 3 bases; bases with no gene match: 9. From germline, CDR1 is LGHDT and CDR2 YNNKEL (reference sequence). The CDR3 length is 15 residues.

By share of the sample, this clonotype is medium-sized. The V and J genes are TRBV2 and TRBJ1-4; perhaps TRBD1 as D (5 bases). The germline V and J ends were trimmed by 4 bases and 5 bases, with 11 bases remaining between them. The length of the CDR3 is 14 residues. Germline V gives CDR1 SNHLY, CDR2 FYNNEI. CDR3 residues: CASSARGKNEKLFF. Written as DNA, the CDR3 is TGTGCCAGCAGTGCGCGGGGGAAAAATGAAAAACTGTTTTTT.

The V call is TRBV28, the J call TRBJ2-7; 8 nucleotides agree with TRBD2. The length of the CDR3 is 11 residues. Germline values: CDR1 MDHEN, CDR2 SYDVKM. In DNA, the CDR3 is TGTGCTGTGACTAGCGCATACGAGCAGTACTTC. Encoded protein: CAVTSAYEQYF.

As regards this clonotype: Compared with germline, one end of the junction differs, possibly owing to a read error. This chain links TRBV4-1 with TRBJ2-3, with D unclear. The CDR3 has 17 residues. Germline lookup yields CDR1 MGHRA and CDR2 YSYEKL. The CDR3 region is CASSQDPWKASTDTQCF. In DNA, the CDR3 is TGCGCCAGCAGCCAAGACCCATGGAAGGCGAGCACAGATACGCAGTGTTTT.

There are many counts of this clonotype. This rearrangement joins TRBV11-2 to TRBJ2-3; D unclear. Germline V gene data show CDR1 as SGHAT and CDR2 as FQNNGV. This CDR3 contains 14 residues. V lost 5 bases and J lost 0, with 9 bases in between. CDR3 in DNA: TGTGCCAGCAGCCCTGCGACTAGCACAGATACGCAGTATTTT. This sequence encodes CASSPATSTDTQYF.

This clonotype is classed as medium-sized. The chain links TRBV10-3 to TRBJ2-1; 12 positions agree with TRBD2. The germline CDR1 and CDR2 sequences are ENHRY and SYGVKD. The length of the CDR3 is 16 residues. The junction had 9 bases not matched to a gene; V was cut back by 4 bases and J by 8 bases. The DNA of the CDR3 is TGTGCCATCAGTGGACTAGCGGGAGTACGACAAGATGAGCAGTTCTTC. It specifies CAISGLAGVRQDEQFF.

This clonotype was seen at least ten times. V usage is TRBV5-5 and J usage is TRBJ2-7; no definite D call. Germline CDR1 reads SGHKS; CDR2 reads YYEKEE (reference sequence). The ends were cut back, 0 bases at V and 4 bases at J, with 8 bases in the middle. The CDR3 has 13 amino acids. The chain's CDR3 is CASSLAPGYEQYF. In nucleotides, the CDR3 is TGTGCCAGCAGCTTGGCCCCGGGTTACGAGCAGTACTTC.

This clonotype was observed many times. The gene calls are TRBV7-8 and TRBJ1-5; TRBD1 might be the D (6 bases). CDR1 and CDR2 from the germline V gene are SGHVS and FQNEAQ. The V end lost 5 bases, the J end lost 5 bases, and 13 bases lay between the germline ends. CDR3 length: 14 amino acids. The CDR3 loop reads CASSPGGGHQPQHF. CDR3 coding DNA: TGTGCCAGCAGCCCGGGGGGGGGGCATCAGCCCCAGCATTTT.